The T cell receptor (beta chain) under discussion was sequenced for a study of OX40 agonist ivuxolimab in advanced cancers. To note about this clone: What it recognizes is unknown.

Overall study findings and caveats: In a subset of nonresponders, normalized T-cell clonal expansion was also low. Clonal expansion was seen in CD4+ and CD8+ blood T cells by week 6 at 0.1 to 3.0 mg/kg.

Some clones are missing from TCRdb's copy, which holds only in-frame ones; the method was immunoSEQ multiplex PCR. The table records fewer than 25,000 clones, 88% of them present only once. This CDR3 has 16 residues. CDR1 is MDHEN, CDR2 SYDVKM, per germline. V gave up 7 bases and J gave up 4 bases; unmatched junction bases: 11. The sequence was collected from an adult with an advanced solid tumor such as melanoma, head and neck, liver or kidney cancer. This specimen consisted of CD4+ or CD8+ T cells sorted from blood, obtained in a trial of the OX40 agonist ivuxolimab. The rearrangement uses TRBV28 and TRBJ2-2, with 8 bases identical to TRBD2. Here the CDR3 reads CASNVRAGASTGELFF. The CDR3 DNA reads as TGTGCCAGCAACGTCAGAGCGGGAGCGAGCACCGGGGAGCTGTTTTTT.